These T cell receptor beta chains were read from a single sample in a study of liver allograft versus peripheral blood T cells. TCRdb re-derived calls from the reads in MiXCR, one entry per CDR3 protein. Here the sample spans over 10,000 distinct CDR3 sequences, under 30% being singletons. These receptors came from a human patient who had a liver transplant. Part of the T cells may come from the graft donor. CDR3s include the opening cysteine and the closing phenylalanine or tryptophan. A D gene is named only where the DNA matches it firmly. Size is omitted from some rows. Given values are once, few, many or a class for expanded clones.

V gene,J gene,D gene,clone size,CDR3 DNA,CDR3 protein
TRBV6-6,TRBJ1-4,TRBD1,few,TGTGCCAGCAGTTTACCGGGACAGGGGAATGAAAAACTGTTTTTT,CASSLPGQGNEKLFF
TRBV5-6,TRBJ2-1,TRBD2,NA,TGTGCCAGCAACATTTTTGGGTTAACTAGCGATTTCTACAATGAGCAGTTCTTC,CASNIFGLTSDFYNEQFF
TRBV5-6,TRBJ1-5,NA,many,TGTGCCAGCAGCTTCCAAGGGCGTCAGCCCCAGCATTTT,CASSFQGRQPQHF
TRBV5-1,TRBJ2-3,NA,NA,TGCGCCAGCAGCTTGCGAGGGGCCGGGACAGATACGCAGTATTTT,CASSLRGAGTDTQYF
TRBV19,TRBJ1-1,NA,NA,TGTGCCAGTCCGTACCCCGGCGCAAATCGCCACACTGAAGCTTTCTTT,CASPYPGANRHTEAFF
TRBV20-1,TRBJ2-1,TRBD2,NA,TGCAGTGCTAGTTTGACTAGCGGATACAATGAGCAGTTCTTC,CSASLTSGYNEQFF
TRBV7-2,TRBJ2-3,NA,many,TGTGCCAGCAGCCCCCGGTCGACCAGCACAGATACGCAGTATTTT,CASSPRSTSTDTQYF
TRBV6-1,TRBJ1-1,NA,medium-sized,TGTGCCAGCAATGAACAGGGCAACACTGAAGCTTTCTTT,CASNEQGNTEAFF
TRBV7-2,TRBJ2-1,TRBD2,NA,TGTGCCAGCAGCTTGACTAGCGGGGCATTAAATGAGCAGTTCTTC,CASSLTSGALNEQFF
TRBV13,TRBJ1-1,TRBD1,NA,TGTGCCAGCAGCCACCGGGACAGGGGGCCCACTGAAGCTTTCTTT,CASSHRDRGPTEAFF
TRBV19,TRBJ2-1,TRBD2,medium-sized,TGTGCCACAGGACTAGCGGGAGAGGGTAGGAATGAGCAGTTCTTC,CATGLAGEGRNEQFF
TRBV6-5,TRBJ2-1,TRBD2,medium-sized,TGTGCCAGCAGTGGACTAGCGGGAGGGTTCCACAATGAGCAGTTCTTC,CASSGLAGGFHNEQFF
TRBV9,TRBJ1-1,NA,NA,TGTGCCAGCAGCGTAGGGGGAGATAACACTGAAGCTTTCTTT,CASSVGGDNTEAFF
TRBV25-1,TRBJ2-3,NA,NA,TGTGCCAGCAGTGAGGCCGGGCGGCCAGATACGCAGTATTTT,CASSEAGRPDTQYF
TRBV5-6,TRBJ1-5,TRBD1,few,TGTGCCAGCAGCTCTGGGACAGGGGGTCAGCCCCAGCATTTT,CASSSGTGGQPQHF
TRBV6-6,TRBJ1-5,NA,many,TGTGCCAGCAGCACGAGGGGGCCCCAGCATTTT,CASSTRGPQHF
TRBV20-1,TRBJ2-1,NA,NA,TGCAGTGTCCAACGCCAAGGAGGGGGGGGTTCCAATGAGCAGTTCTTC,CSVQRQGGGGSNEQFF
TRBV15,TRBJ1-5,TRBD1,medium-sized,TGTGCCACCAGCAGAGTACAGGGGATGAGGTATCAGCCCCAGCATTTT,CATSRVQGMRYQPQHF
TRBV5-6,TRBJ1-5,TRBD1,few,TGTGCCAGCAGCTTGGGGGACAGGGAGGCCAATCAGCCCCAGCATTTT,CASSLGDREANQPQHF
TRBV7-9,TRBJ1-5,NA,NA,TGTGCCAGCAGCTTAGGAACAGGTTGGAATCAGCCCCAGCATTTT,CASSLGTGWNQPQHF
TRBV5-6,TRBJ2-7,NA,once,TGTGCCAGCAGCTTGGGGCGGTACGAGCAGTACTTC,CASSLGRYEQYF
TRBV5-4,TRBJ2-7,NA,few,TGTGCCAGCAGCTTAGAGGTGGGGGGCTCCTACGAGCAGTACTTC,CASSLEVGGSYEQYF
TRBV20-1,TRBJ2-7,NA,few,TGCAGTGCTGGAAGACAGATCAACGAGCAGTACTTC,CSAGRQINEQYF
TRBV9,TRBJ1-2,NA,few,TGTGCCAGCAGCGACGGGGACAAGGGTAACTATGGCTACACCTTC,CASSDGDKGNYGYTF
TRBV13,TRBJ2-5,NA,many,TGTGCCAGCAGCTTAGGCCAACTAGGGGAGACCCAGTACTTC,CASSLGQLGETQYF
TRBV28,TRBJ2-6,NA,NA,TGTGCCAGCAGATTGACAAGGGCCGCCTCTGGGGCCAACGTCCTGACTTTC,CASRLTRAASGANVLTF
TRBV6-1,TRBJ2-1,TRBD2,medium-sized,TGTGCCAGCAGTGACCCGGGACTAGCGAGGAATGAGCAGTTCTTC,CASSDPGLARNEQFF
TRBV19,TRBJ1-5,TRBD1,few,TGTGCCAGTAGTAAAGGGACAGTTAGCAATCAGCCCCAGCATTTT,CASSKGTVSNQPQHF
TRBV19,TRBJ1-2,NA,medium-sized,TGTGCCAGTAGTTCCGGACAGCTCTATGGCTACACCTTC,CASSSGQLYGYTF
TRBV29-1,TRBJ2-2,NA,medium-sized,TGCAGCGTTGGGGAAGGGGCAGGGCTCGGGGAGCTGTTTTTT,CSVGEGAGLGELFF
TRBV27,TRBJ2-1,TRBD1,medium-sized,TGTGCCAGCAGTTACGGACAGGGGAGGAACAATGAGCAGTTCTTC,CASSYGQGRNNEQFF